The present T cell receptor beta chain was sequenced within a study of shared clonotypes between healthy human individuals. The protocol was immunoSEQ multiplex PCR, while the TCRdb copy is restricted to in-frame clones and leaves out a portion. This sample carries millions of clones, approximately 94% of them seen once, and the ten largest clones take over 0.12%. Germline CDR1 reads SGHDN; CDR2 reads FVKESK. CDR3 length: 17 amino acids. V was clipped by 0 bases and J by 5 bases, with 19 bases between them. The gene calls are TRBV14 and TRBJ1-2; the D gene is possibly TRBD1 (5 bases). This TCR was recovered from a young man in good health. Sequenced: naive CD4+ T cells sorted from blood. The subset denotes: CD45RA+ positively selected. The CDR3 coding sequence is TGTGCCAGCAGCCAAGACCCGATCGGGGGATCCCTTTATGGCTACACCTTC. Residues: CASSQDPIGGSLYGYTF.